The 15 T cell receptor beta chains given below trace back to one sample, sequenced in a study of blood T cell repertoires in COVID-19. The data were produced by immunoSEQ multiplex PCR, yet TCRdb's version contains in-frame clones alone and is incomplete. The repertoire holds tens of thousands of clones, 75% to 90% seen once, with approximately 15% in the top ten. The sequenced material came from peripheral blood. These receptors all stem from an elderly man with acute or convalescent COVID-19.

The V and J genes are TRBV4-1 and TRBJ2-3; D might be TRBD1 (5 bases). V lost 3 bases to trimming and J lost 6 bases, with 16 bases between them. CDR1 MGHRA and CDR2 YSYEKL come from the germline V gene. The CDR3 consists of 15 residues. Here the CDR3 DNA reads TGCGCCAGCAGCCAGGCTACCAGCGCAGGGGATACGCAGTATTTT. Its translation is CASSQATSAGDTQYF.

The rearrangement links TRBV16 to TRBJ1-6; maybe TRBD1 (5 bases). Looked up from germline, CDR1 is KGHSY and CDR2 is FQNENV. The CDR3 sequence is 17 residues long. Trimming removed 3 bases at V and 9 bases at J, with 21 bases between. The DNA of the CDR3 is TGTGCCAGCAGCCAGCCTGGACAACGGATGGTCGGTTCACCCCTCCACTTT. Translation gives CASSQPGQRMVGSPLHF.

The genes are TRBV19 and TRBJ1-5; TRBD1 matches at 11 bases. This CDR3 region has 16 residues. Germline loops: CDR1 LNHDA, CDR2 SQIVND (reference sequence). After removal of 3 bases from V and 4 bases from J, the junction contained 5 bases not matched to a gene. The CDR3 DNA reads TGTGCCAGTAGTATCCCGGGACAGGGGGTAAATCAGCCCCAGCATTTT. Amino acid sequence: CASSIPGQGVNQPQHF.

J is TRBJ1-2 and V is TRBV16; tentatively, D is TRBD1 (5 bases). Trimming cost V 1 base and J 3 bases, with 9 bases left between them. Germline assignment: CDR1 KGHSY and CDR2 FQNENV. The CDR3 is made up of 14 amino acids. This chain's CDR3 is CASSQFLRDYGYTF. The CDR3 nucleotides are TGTGCCAGCAGCCAATTCCTCAGGGACTATGGCTACACCTTC.

The chain employs TRBV21-1 and TRBJ1-4; no DNA check was done on the table's D call, TRBD1. TRBV21-1 is a pseudogene segment. CDR3 length: 16 amino acids. The CDR3 sequence is CASSSPCPGGNEKLFF. CDR3 DNA sequence: TGTGCCAGCAGCAGCCCTTGCCCAGGTGGAAATGAAAAACTGTTTTTT.

The chain is built from TRBV19 and TRBJ1-1, with D possibly TRBD1 on 6 matching bases. The germline CDR1 and CDR2 sequences are LNHDA and SQIVND (reference sequence). This CDR3 comprises 14 residues. Trimming removed 1 base at V and 4 bases at J, with 10 bases between. The CDR3 is CASSIAVQGTEAFF. CDR3 DNA sequence: TGTGCCAGTAGTATAGCTGTACAGGGCACTGAAGCTTTCTTT. Full variable domain (rest looked up from reference TRBV19 and TRBJ1-1): DGGITQSPKYLFRKEGQNVTLSCEQNLNHDAMYWYRQDPGQGLRLIYYSQIVNDFQKGDIAEGYSVSREKKESFPLTVTSAQKNPTAFYLCASSIAVQGTEAFFGQGTRLTVV.

This chain joins TRBV28 and TRBJ1-4, with 9 positions matching TRBD1. V gave up 5 bases and J gave up 8 bases; unmatched junction bases: 9. The CDR3 consists of 15 residues. In germline, CDR1 is MDHEN, CDR2 SYDVKM. The CDR3 DNA reads as TGTGCCAGCAGTCGACCCGGGACAGGGTACGAAAAACTGTTTTTT. Encoded protein: CASSRPGTGYEKLFF.

The chain uses TRBV5-4 and TRBJ2-3; 7 bases are shared with TRBD2. The J segment lost 1 base and the V segment lost 6 bases, leaving 2 bases of the junction unmatched. The CDR3 sequence is 13 residues long. CDR1 is SGHNT and CDR2 is YYREEE in the germline V gene (reference sequence). The CDR3 reads CASTSGGTDTQYF. In nucleotides, the CDR3 is TGTGCCAGCACCAGCGGGGGCACAGATACGCAGTATTTT.

This clone was found a few times. The chain has TRBV5-8 and TRBJ2-5, with 10 bases matching TRBD1. CDR3 length: 15 residues. Germline-derived CDR1 and CDR2 are SGHTS and YDEGEE. V dropped 0 bases and J dropped 6; count of bases not matched to a gene: 5. Here the CDR3 reads CASSLETGGFKTQYF. CDR3 coding DNA: TGTGCCAGCAGCTTGGAGACAGGGGGCTTTAAGACCCAGTACTTC.

The chain employs TRBV6-4 and TRBJ2-3; 8 bases fit TRBD2. There are 18 residues in the CDR3. V trimming: 0 bases; J trimming: 2 bases; junction bases outside the gene matches: 10. CDR1 MRHNA and CDR2 SNTAGT come from the germline V gene. The CDR3 nucleotides are TGTGCCAGCAGTGACTCAGGAACCGTAGCGGGGTACACAGATACGCAGTATTTT. As protein: CASSDSGTVAGYTDTQYF.

V is TRBV12-5 and J is TRBJ1-1; 7 bases are shared with TRBD1. After removal of 6 bases from V and 11 bases from J, the junction contained 6 bases not matched to a gene. This CDR3 region has 11 residues. CDR1 is LGHNT and CDR2 is FRNRAP in the germline V gene. CDR3 in DNA: TGTGCTAGTGGCTCCGGGACAGTTGCTTTCTTT. Translating gives CASGSGTVAFF.

The DNA for the CDR3 is TGTGCCAGCAGCTCGCCCGGGACGACGGGGGCTGAAGCTTTCTTT. Translated, it gives CASSSPGTTGAEAFF. The V call is TRBV14, the J call TRBJ1-1; TRBD1 is a possible D gene (5 bases). The V and J ends lost 5 bases and 6 bases respectively, with 19 bases between them. This CDR3 has 15 amino acids. Germline CDR1 reads SGHDN; CDR2 reads FVKESK. The variable domain in full, with the rest retrieved from reference TRBV14 and TRBJ1-1, is EAGVTQFPSHSVIEKGQTVTLRCDPISGHDNLYWYRRVMGKEIKFLLHFVKESKQDESGMPNNRFLAERTGGTYSTLKVQPAELEDSGVYFCASSSPGTTGAEAFFGQGTRLTVV.

The rearrangement joins TRBV29-1 to TRBJ1-1; 9 nucleotides match TRBD1. V was pared by 4 bases and J by 5 bases, with 5 bases of the junction left unmatched. The CDR3 has 13 amino acids. Germline CDR1 and CDR2: SQVTM and ANQGSEA. The CDR3 reads CSVAQTGGTEAFF. The CDR3 nucleotides read TGCAGCGTTGCCCAGACAGGGGGGACTGAAGCTTTCTTT.

The chain carries TRBV2 and TRBJ1-1; D perhaps matches TRBD1 (6 bases). The CDR3 runs 14 residues. Looked up from germline, CDR1 is SNHLY and CDR2 is FYNNEI. Trimming stripped 7 bases from V and 0 bases from J, with 12 bases between. CDR3 DNA: TGTGCCAGCACCAGTAGGGGGATGAACACTGAAGCTTTCTTT. It is translated as CASTSRGMNTEAFF.

The CDR3: CASSETTGGQETQYF. The CDR3 DNA follows: TGTGCCAGCAGTGAAACTACAGGGGGTCAAGAGACCCAGTACTTC. V usage is TRBV6-1 and J usage is TRBJ2-5, with 8 bases fitting TRBD1. Trimming cost V 2 bases and J 2 bases; bases outside gene matches: 4. The germline V gene encodes CDR1 MNHNS and CDR2 SASEGT. This CDR3 has 15 residues.